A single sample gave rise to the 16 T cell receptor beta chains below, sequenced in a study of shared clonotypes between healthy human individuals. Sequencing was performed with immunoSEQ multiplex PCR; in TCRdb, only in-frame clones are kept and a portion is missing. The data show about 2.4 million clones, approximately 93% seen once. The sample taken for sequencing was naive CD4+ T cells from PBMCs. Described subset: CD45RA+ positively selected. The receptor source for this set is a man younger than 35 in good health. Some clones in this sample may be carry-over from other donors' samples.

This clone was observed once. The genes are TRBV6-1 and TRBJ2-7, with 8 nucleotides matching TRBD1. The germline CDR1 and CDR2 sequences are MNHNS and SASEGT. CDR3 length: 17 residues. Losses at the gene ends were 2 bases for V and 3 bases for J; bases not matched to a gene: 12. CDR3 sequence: CASSEKGRGLAIYEQYF. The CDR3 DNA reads TGTGCCAGCAGTGAAAAGGGCAGGGGGCTAGCGATCTACGAGCAGTACTTC.

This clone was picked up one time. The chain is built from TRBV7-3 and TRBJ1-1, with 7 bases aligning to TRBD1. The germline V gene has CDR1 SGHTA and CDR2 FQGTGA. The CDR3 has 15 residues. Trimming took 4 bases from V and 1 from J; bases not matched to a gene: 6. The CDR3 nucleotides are TGTGCCAGCAGCTATAAAGGGGGCGCGAACACTGAAGCTTTCTTT. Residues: CASSYKGGANTEAFF. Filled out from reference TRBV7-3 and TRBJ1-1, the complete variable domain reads GAGVSQTPSNKVTEKGKYVELRCDPISGHTALYWYRQSLGQGPEFLIYFQGTGAADDSGLPNDRFFAVRPEGSVSTLKIQRTERGDSAVYLCASSYKGGANTEAFFGQGTRLTVV.

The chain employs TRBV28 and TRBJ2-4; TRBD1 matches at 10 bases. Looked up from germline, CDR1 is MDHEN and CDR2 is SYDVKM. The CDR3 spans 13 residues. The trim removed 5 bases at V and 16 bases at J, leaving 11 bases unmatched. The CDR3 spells CASSKSPGTGVYF. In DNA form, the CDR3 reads TGTGCCAGCAGTAAATCTCCCGGGACAGGGGTTTACTTC.

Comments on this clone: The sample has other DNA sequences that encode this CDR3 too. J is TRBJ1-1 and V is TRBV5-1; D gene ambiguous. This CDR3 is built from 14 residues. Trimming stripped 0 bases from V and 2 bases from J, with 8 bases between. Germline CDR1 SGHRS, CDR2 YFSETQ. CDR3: CASSLGVLNTEAFF. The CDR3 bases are TGCGCCAGCAGCTTGGGAGTCCTCAACACTGAAGCTTTCTTT.

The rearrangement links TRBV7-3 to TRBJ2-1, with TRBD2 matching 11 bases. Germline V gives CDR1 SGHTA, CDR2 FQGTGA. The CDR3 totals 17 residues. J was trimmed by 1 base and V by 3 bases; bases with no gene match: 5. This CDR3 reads CASSFSWTSGSYNEQFF. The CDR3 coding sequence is TGTGCCAGCAGCTTTAGTTGGACTAGCGGGTCCTACAATGAGCAGTTCTTC.

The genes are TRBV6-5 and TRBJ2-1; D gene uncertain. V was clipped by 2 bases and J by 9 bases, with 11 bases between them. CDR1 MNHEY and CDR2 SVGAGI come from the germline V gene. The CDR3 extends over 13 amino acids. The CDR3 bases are TGTGCCAGCAGTTACGCCGGCGTGGGTGAGCAGTTCTTC. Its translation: CASSYAGVGEQFF.

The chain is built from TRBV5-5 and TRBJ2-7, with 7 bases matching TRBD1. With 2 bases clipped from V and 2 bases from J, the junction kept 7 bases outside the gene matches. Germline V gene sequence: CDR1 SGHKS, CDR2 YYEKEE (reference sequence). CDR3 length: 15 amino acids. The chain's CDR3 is CASSFTGARAYEQYF. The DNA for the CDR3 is TGTGCCAGCAGCTTCACAGGGGCTCGGGCCTACGAGCAGTACTTC.

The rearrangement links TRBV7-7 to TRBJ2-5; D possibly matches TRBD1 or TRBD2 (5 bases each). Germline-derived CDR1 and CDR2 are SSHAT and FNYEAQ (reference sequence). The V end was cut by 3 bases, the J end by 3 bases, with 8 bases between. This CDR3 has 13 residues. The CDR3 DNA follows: TGTGCCAGCAGCTTGGGGGTAGAAGAGACCCAGTACTTC. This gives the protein CASSLGVEETQYF.

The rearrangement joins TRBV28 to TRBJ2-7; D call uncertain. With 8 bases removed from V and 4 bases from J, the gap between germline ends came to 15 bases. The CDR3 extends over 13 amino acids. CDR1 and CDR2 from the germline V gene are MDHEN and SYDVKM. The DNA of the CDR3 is TGTGCCAGCCTCCAGGTTTTCGGGTACGAGCAGTACTTC. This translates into CASLQVFGYEQYF. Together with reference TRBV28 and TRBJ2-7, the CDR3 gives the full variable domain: DVKVTQSSRYLVKRTGEKVFLECVQDMDHENMFWYRQDPGLGLRLIYFSYDVKMKEKGDIPEGYSVSREKKERFSLILESASTNQTSMYLCASLQVFGYEQYFGPGTRLTVT.

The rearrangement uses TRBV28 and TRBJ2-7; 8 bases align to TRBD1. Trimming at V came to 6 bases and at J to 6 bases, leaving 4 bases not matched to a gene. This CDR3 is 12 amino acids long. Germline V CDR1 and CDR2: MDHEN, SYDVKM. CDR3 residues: CASRLTGGEQYF. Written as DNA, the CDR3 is TGTGCCAGCAGGCTTACAGGGGGCGAGCAGTACTTC.

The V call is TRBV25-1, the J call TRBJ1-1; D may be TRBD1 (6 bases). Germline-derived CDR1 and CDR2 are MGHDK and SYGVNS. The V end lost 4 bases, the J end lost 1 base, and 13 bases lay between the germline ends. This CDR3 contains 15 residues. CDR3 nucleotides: TGTGCCAGCAGTGCCGGGGGCTTGGGGAACACTGAAGCTTTCTTT. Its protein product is CASSAGGLGNTEAFF.

The CDR3 sequence: CASSFGQGYEQYF. In nucleotides, the CDR3 is TGTGCCAGCAGCTTCGGACAGGGCTACGAGCAGTACTTC. The V gene is TRBV13, the J gene TRBJ2-7; 8 positions agree with TRBD1. This CDR3 spans 13 amino acids. Germline V lookup: CDR1 PRHDT, CDR2 FYEKMQ (reference sequence). V was clipped by 3 bases and J by 3 bases; unmatched bases: 1.

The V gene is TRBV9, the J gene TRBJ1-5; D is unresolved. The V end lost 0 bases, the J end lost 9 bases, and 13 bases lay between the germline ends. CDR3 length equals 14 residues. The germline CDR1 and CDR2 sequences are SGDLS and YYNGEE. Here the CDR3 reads CASSVDGGLLPQHF. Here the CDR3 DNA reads TGTGCCAGCAGCGTAGATGGAGGCCTTTTGCCCCAGCATTTT.

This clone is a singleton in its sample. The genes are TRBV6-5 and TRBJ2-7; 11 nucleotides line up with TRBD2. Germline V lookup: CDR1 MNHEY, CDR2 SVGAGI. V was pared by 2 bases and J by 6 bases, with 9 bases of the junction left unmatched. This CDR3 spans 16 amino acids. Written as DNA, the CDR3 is TGTGCCAGCAGTTACCTTAGACTAGCGGGAATTGGCGAGCAGTACTTC. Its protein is CASSYLRLAGIGEQYF.

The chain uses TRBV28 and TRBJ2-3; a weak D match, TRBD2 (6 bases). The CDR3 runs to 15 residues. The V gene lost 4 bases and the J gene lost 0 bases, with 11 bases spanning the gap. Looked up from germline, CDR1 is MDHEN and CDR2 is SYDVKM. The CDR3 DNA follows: TGTGCCAGCAGTTCGAGCGGGTTTAGCACAGATACGCAGTATTTT. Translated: CASSSSGFSTDTQYF.

The CDR3 nucleotides are TGTGCCAGTAGCTCGACTAGCATCGGCGAGCAGTACTTC. Amino acid sequence: CASSSTSIGEQYF. This rearrangement joins TRBV19 to TRBJ2-7; 7 positions match TRBD2. V dropped 6 bases and J dropped 6; count of bases not matched to a gene: 8. This CDR3 spans 13 amino acids. Germline CDR1 is LNHDA and CDR2 is SQIVND (reference sequence).